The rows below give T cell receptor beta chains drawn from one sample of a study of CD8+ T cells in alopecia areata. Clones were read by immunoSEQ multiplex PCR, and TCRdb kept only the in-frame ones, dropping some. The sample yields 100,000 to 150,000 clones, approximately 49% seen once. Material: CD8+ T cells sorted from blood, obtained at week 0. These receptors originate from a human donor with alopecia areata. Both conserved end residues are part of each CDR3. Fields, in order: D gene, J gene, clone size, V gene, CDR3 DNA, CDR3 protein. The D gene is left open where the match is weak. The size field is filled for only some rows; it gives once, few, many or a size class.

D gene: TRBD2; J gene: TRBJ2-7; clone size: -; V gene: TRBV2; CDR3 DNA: TGTGCCAGCAGCCTATATAGCGGGAGCTCCTACGAGCAGTACTTC; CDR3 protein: CASSLYSGSSYEQYF
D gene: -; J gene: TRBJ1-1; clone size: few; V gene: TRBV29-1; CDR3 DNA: TGCAGCGTTGAAGGAAGAGGGATAGGTGGGTCGGAAGCTTTCTTT; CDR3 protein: CSVEGRGIGGSEAFF
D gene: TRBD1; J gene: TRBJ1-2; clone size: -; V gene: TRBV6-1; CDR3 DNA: TGTGCCAGCACGACAGGGAACTATGGCTACACCTTC; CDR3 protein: CASTTGNYGYTF
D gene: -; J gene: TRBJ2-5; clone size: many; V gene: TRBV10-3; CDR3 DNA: TGTGCCATCAGTGAAGTTGAGACTAATCAAGAGACCCAGTACTTC; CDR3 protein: CAISEVETNQETQYF
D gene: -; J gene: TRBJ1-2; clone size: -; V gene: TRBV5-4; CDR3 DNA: TGTGCCAGCAGCTTGGCCGCGAGGGGCTACACCTTC; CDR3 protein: CASSLAARGYTF
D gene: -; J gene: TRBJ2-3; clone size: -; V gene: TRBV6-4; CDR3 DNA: TGTGCCAGTAGCGGATGGGACGGTAAAGATACGCAGTATTTT; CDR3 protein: CASSGWDGKDTQYF
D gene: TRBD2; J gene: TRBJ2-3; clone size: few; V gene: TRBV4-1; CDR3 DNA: TGCGCCAGCAGCCCGTGGTTAGCGGGGGGCACAGATACGCAGTATTTT; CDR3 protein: CASSPWLAGGTDTQYF
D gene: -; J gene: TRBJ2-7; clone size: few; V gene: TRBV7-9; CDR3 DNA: TGTGCCAGCAGCCCTCGCCCTGGAACCTACGAGCAGTACTTC; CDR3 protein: CASSPRPGTYEQYF
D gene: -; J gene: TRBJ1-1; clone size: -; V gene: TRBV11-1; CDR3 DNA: TGTGCCAGCAGCTTACCTAGGGGGATGAACACTGAAGCTTTCTTT; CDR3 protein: CASSLPRGMNTEAFF
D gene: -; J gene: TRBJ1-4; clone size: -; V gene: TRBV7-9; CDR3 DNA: TGTGCCAGCAGCTTAGCGTCGACCGGGAATGATGAAAAACTGTTTTTT; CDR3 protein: CASSLASTGNDEKLFF
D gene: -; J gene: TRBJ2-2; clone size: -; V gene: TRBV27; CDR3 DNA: TGTGCCAGCTCACAGGCGAACACCGGGGAGCTGTTTTTT; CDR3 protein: CASSQANTGELFF
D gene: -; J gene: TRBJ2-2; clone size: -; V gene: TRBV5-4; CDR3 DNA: TGTGCCAGCAGCCCTTGGGACCGATACACCGGGGAGCTGTTTTTT; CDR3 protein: CASSPWDRYTGELFF
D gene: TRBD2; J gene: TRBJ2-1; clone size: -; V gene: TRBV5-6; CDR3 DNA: TGTGCCAGCAGCCCGGGACTAGCGATTAATGAGCAGTTCTTC; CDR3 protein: CASSPGLAINEQFF
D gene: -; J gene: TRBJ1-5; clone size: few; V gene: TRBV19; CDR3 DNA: TGTGCCAGTAGTATGGAGGGGCAGCCCCAGCATTTT; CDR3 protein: CASSMEGQPQHF
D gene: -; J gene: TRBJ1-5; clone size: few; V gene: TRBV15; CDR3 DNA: TGTGCCACCAGCAGTACAGGGTCCAATCAGCCCCAGCATTTT; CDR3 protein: CATSSTGSNQPQHF
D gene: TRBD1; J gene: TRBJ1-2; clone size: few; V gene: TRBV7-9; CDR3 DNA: TGTGCCAGCAGCTTAGGGACAGGCTTCGGCTATGGCTACACCTTC; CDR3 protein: CASSLGTGFGYGYTF
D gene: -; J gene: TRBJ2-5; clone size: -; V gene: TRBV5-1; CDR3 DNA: TGCGCCAGCAGCTTGGACCCCGGTCCCCTGTGGGAGACCCAGTACTTC; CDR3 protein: CASSLDPGPLWETQYF
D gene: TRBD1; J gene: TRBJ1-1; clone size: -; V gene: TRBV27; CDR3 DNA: TGTGCCAGCAGTTTAAGACAGGGGAACACTGAAGCTTTCTTT; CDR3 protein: CASSLRQGNTEAFF
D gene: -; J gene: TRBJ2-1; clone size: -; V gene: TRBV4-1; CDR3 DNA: TGCGCCAGCAGCCAAGATGCAGGGCGCTACAATGAGCAGTTCTTC; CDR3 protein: CASSQDAGRYNEQFF
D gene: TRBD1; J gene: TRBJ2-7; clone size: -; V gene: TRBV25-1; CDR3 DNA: TGTGCCAGCAGTGCAACTCTCGGACAGGGGATCTACGAGCAGTACTTC; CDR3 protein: CASSATLGQGIYEQYF
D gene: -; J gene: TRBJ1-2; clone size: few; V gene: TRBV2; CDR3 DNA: TGTGCCAGCAGTGAAAGTCCGGGCTTCTATGGCTACACCTTC; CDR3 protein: CASSESPGFYGYTF
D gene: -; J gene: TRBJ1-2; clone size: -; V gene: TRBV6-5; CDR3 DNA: TGTGCCAGCACAAACTCAGGGACCGGCTATGGCTACACCTTC; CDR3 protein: CASTNSGTGYGYTF
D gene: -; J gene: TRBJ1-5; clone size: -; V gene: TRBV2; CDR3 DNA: TGTGCCAGCCAGGGAGGGTTCGAAGGCAATCAGCCCCAGCATTTT; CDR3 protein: CASQGGFEGNQPQHF
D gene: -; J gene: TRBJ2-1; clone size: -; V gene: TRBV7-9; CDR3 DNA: TGTGCCAGCAGCTTTTCCGTAGGGGCCGCAACTGAGCAGTTCTTC; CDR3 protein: CASSFSVGAATEQFF
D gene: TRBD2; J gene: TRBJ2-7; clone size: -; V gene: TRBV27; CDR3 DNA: TGTGCCAGCAGTTCCGGACTAGCGGGGCCGGGGGAGCAGTACTTC; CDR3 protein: CASSSGLAGPGEQYF
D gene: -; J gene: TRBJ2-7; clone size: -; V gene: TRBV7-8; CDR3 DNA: TGTGCCAGCAGCTTAGATCCAACTCACTCCTACGAGCAGTACTTC; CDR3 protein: CASSLDPTHSYEQYF
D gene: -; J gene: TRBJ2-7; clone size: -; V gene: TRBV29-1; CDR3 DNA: TGCTGCGTTGAAGATCGGCAGGGCCCCGGAATTTTGGACTTC; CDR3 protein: CCVEDRQGPGILDF
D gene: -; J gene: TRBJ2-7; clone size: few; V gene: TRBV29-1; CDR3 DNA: TGCAGCGTTGACGGAGGCACGACCTACGAGCAGTACTTC; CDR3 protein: CSVDGGTTYEQYF
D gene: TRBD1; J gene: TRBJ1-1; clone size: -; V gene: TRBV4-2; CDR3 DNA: TGTGCCAGCAGCTCCCTACAGGGGGCGGAAGACACTGAAGCTTTCTTT; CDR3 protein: CASSSLQGAEDTEAFF
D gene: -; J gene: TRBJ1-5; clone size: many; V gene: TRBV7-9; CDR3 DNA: TGTGCCAGCAGTAGTGCAGAGGCCGGCAATCAGCCCCAGCATTTT; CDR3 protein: CASSSAEAGNQPQHF
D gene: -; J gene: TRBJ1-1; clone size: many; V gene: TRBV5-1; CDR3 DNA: TGCGCCAGCAGCTTGGAGAGCGCCACTGAAGCTTTCTTT; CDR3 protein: CASSLESATEAFF
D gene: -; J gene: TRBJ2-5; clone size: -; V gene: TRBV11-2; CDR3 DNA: TGTGCCAGCAGCTCTACTAGCTCTGAGTACCAAGAGACCCAGTACTTC; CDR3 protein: CASSSTSSEYQETQYF